Following are 23 T cell receptor beta chains from one sample sequenced in a study of monozygotic twins with inflammatory bowel disease. One entry per CDR3 protein, without DNA, is what TCRdb gives after re-calling the 5' RACE reads. This sample's clone table lists roughly 140,000 distinct CDR3 sequences. Sample: blood. The source is a human donor with ulcerative colitis or Crohn's disease, or a healthy co-twin of an affected twin (not recorded which).

This chain links TRBV30 with TRBJ1-5; TCRdb proposes TRBD1, but this gene call is untestable without DNA. This CDR3 comprises 13 residues. Germline CDR1 GTSNPN, CDR2 SVGIG (reference sequence). Here the CDR3 reads CAWARQGNQPQHF.

This sequence joins TRBV30 and TRBJ2-7. CDR1 and CDR2 from the germline V gene are GTSNPN and SVGIG (reference sequence). CDR3 size: 11 residues. The CDR3 here is CAGLDNYEQYF.

The chain employs TRBV7-9 and TRBJ2-7; the D call from TCRdb, TRBD2, cannot be confirmed without DNA. CDR1 SEHNR and CDR2 FQNEAQ come from the germline V gene (reference sequence). The CDR3 is 16 amino acids. The CDR3 sequence is CASSQMTSKNSYEQYF.

The rearrangement uses TRBV6-2 or TRBV6-3 and TRBJ2-6. Germline V gives CDR1 MNHEY, CDR2 SVGEGT. This CDR3 comprises 14 residues. CDR3 amino acids: CASRLSSGANVLTF.

The chain combines TRBV19 with TRBJ2-3. The CDR3 is made up of 13 amino acids. Germline V lookup: CDR1 LNHDA, CDR2 SQIVND (reference sequence). This CDR3 reads CASSSASPDTQYF.

This chain joins TRBV28 and TRBJ2-5; TCRdb's assignment of TRBD1 cannot be checked, as there is no DNA. Looked up from germline, CDR1 is MDHEN and CDR2 is SYDVKM. This CDR3 region has 16 residues. CDR3 in amino acids: CASSLLGGRAQETQYF.

The CDR3: CASSLVRYEQYF. The rearrangement uses TRBV5-1 and TRBJ2-7. In germline, CDR1 is SGHRS, CDR2 YFSETQ. CDR3 size: 12 residues.

This chain connects TRBV5-1 to TRBJ2-7. The CDR3 is made up of 13 amino acids. Germline CDR1 is SGHRS and CDR2 is YFSETQ. CDR3 protein: CASSLLLAYEQYF.

The chain carries TRBV30 and TRBJ1-6; the TCRdb call, TRBD1, lacks DNA for checking. Germline V gene sequence: CDR1 GTSNPN, CDR2 SVGIG (reference sequence). The CDR3 has 16 amino acids. The CDR3: CAWSGLWGSAGSPLHF.

The chain is built from TRBV20-1 and TRBJ2-3; TCRdb names TRBD1, which stays unverified in the absence of DNA. Germline assignment: CDR1 DFQATT and CDR2 SNEGSKA (reference sequence). The CDR3 totals 15 residues. CDR3: CSASNPRPSTDTQYF.

This chain joins TRBV20-1 and TRBJ2-3. Germline CDR1 reads DFQATT; CDR2 reads SNEGSKA (reference sequence). The CDR3 has 12 amino acids. The CDR3 is CSAREGSNTQYF.

The chain couples TRBV5-1 to TRBJ2-3. The CDR3 is 13 residues long. Germline CDR1 is SGHRS and CDR2 is YFSETQ. The CDR3 region is CASSLAVQDTQYF.

This chain connects TRBV20-1 to TRBJ2-1. The CDR3 is made up of 14 amino acids. The germline CDR1 and CDR2 sequences are DFQATT and SNEGSKA (reference sequence). The CDR3 reads CSATSHSSYNEQFF.

The chain combines TRBV29-1 with TRBJ2-7; the TCRdb D gene call, TRBD2, has no DNA to confirm it. Germline V gives CDR1 SQVTM, CDR2 ANQGSEA. This CDR3 has 12 residues. This CDR3 is CSVNSGTYEQYF.

This chain uses TRBV4-3 with TRBJ2-7; TCRdb selects TRBD1, and the lack of DNA leaves this call unchecked. The CDR3 consists of 15 residues. Germline CDR1 reads LGHNA; CDR2 reads YSLEER. The CDR3 here is CASSQLLGRVHEQYF.

The rearrangement links TRBV6-6 to TRBJ2-7; TCRdb designates TRBD1, a call that cannot be tested without DNA. Germline V gene data show CDR1 as MNHNY and CDR2 as SVGAGI (reference sequence). The CDR3 loop spans 14 amino acids. CDR3: CASRSRDSLYEQYF.

The chain has TRBV5-1 and TRBJ2-1; TCRdb's D gene call, TRBD1, goes unchecked for lack of DNA. This CDR3 region has 15 residues. From germline, CDR1 is SGHRS and CDR2 YFSETQ. The CDR3 sequence is CASTENPYSYNEQFF.

The rearrangement uses TRBV9 and TRBJ2-1. This CDR3 contains 14 residues. Germline assignment: CDR1 SGDLS and CDR2 YYNGEE. The chain's CDR3 is CASSVASSYNEQFF. Combining the CDR3 with reference TRBV9 and TRBJ2-1 gives the whole variable domain DSGVTQTPKHLITATGQRVTLRCSPRSGDLSVYWYQQSLDQGLQFLIQYYNGEERAKGNILERFSAQQFPDLHSELNLSSLELGDSALYFCASSVASSYNEQFFGPGTRLTVL.

The chain carries TRBV5-1 and TRBJ2-7. Germline V gene data show CDR1 as SGHRS and CDR2 as YFSETQ. The CDR3 has 16 amino acids. CDR3: CASSLMTPIISYEQYF.

V and J are TRBV7-2 and TRBJ1-5; TCRdb's D gene call, TRBD1, goes unchecked for lack of DNA. The CDR3 runs 16 residues. The germline gives CDR1 SGHTA, CDR2 FQGNSA. Here the CDR3 reads CASSLATGGGNQPQHF. The variable domain in full, completed from reference TRBV7-2 and TRBJ1-5, reads GAGVSQSPSNKVTEKGKDVELRCDPISGHTALYWYRQSLGQGLEFLIYFQGNSAPDKSGLPSDRFSAERTGGSVSTLTIQRTQQEDSAVYLCASSLATGGGNQPQHFGDGTRLSIL.

The chain uses TRBV6-5 and TRBJ2-1; there is no DNA to check the TCRdb D call of TRBD2. This CDR3 region has 13 residues. The germline gives CDR1 MNHEY, CDR2 SVGAGI. This chain's CDR3 is CASSSGLAREQFF.

CDR3 residues: CASSPPVSETQYF. The rearrangement links TRBV18 to TRBJ2-5. The CDR3 sequence is 13 residues long. CDR1 is KGHSH, CDR2 LQKENI, per germline.

The chain has TRBV5-4 and TRBJ2-2; TCRdb's D call, TRBD1, is unchecked because there is no DNA. The CDR3 runs 18 residues. The germline gives CDR1 SGHNT, CDR2 YYREEE (reference sequence). The CDR3 sequence: CASSSQGVRRGDTGELFF.